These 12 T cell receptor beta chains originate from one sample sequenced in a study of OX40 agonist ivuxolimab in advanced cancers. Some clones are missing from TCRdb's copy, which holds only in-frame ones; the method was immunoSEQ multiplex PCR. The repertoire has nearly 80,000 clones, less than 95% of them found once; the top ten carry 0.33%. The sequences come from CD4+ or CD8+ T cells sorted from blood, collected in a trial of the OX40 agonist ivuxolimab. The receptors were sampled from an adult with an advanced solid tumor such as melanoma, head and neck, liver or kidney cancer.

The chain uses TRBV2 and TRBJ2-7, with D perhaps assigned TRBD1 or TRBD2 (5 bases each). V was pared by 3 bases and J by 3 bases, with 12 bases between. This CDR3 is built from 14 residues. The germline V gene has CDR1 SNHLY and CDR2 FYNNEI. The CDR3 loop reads CASSDRGRGYEQYF. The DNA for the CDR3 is TGTGCCAGCAGTGATCGGGGTAGGGGCTACGAGCAGTACTTC.

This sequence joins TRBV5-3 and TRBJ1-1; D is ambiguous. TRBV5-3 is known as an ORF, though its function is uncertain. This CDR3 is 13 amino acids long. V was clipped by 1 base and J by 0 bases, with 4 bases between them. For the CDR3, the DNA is TGTGCCAGAAGCTTGCCCGTGAACACTGAAGCTTTCTTT. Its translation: CARSLPVNTEAFF.

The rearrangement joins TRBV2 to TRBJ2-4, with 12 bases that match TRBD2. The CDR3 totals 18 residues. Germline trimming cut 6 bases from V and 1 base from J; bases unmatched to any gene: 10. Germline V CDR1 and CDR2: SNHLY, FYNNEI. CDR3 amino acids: CASRIGLAGLGAKNIQYF. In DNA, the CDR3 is TGTGCCAGCAGGATAGGACTAGCGGGGCTTGGGGCCAAAAACATTCAGTACTTC.

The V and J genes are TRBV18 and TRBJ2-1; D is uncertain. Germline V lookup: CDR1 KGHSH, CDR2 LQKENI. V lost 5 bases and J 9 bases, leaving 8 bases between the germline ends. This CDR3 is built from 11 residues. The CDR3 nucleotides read TGTGCCAGCTCAGTCACAAGTGAGCAGTTCTTC. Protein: CASSVTSEQFF.

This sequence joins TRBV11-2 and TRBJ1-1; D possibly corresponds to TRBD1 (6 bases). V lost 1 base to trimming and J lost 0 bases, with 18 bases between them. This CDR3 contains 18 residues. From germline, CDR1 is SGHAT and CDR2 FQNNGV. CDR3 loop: CASSLGRDTKPLNTEAFF. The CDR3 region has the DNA TGTGCCAGCAGCTTAGGTCGGGACACCAAACCTCTGAACACTGAAGCTTTCTTT.

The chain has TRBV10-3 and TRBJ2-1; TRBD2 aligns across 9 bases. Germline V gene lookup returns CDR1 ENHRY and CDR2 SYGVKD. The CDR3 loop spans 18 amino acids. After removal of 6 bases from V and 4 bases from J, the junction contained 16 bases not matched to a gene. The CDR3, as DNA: TGTGCCATCAGGCCCCCCCGCGGCGGGGGGGCCGGGTACAATGAGCAGTTCTTC. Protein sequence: CAIRPPRGGGAGYNEQFF.

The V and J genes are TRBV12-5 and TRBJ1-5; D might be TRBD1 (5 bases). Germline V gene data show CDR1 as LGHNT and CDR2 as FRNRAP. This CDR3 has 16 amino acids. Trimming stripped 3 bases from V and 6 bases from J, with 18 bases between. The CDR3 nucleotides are TGTGCTAGTGGTTTCACCCGCCCGGGGGTTGCTCAGCCCCAGCATTTT. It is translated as CASGFTRPGVAQPQHF.

The CDR3 nucleotides read TGTGCCAGCAGGACCAGCTCTTTGCGGGGCCAAGAGACCCAGTACTTC. Its protein product is CASRTSSLRGQETQYF. The chain carries TRBV27 and TRBJ2-5, with a possible D match to TRBD2 (6 bases). The CDR3 runs 16 residues. Germline-derived CDR1 and CDR2 are MNHEY and SMNVEV (reference sequence). V lost 6 bases, J lost 1 base, and 18 bases lay in between.

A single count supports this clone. As DNA, the CDR3 is TGTGCCAGCAGCTTAGGAACAGGGAGGGCGGAGACCCAGTACTTC. This encodes CASSLGTGRAETQYF. V gene TRBV7-9 combines with J gene TRBJ2-5, with D possibly matching TRBD2 (7 bases). CDR3 length: 15 amino acids. Trimming cost V 1 base and J 5 bases, with 14 bases left between them. The germline V gene encodes CDR1 SEHNR and CDR2 FQNEAQ (reference sequence).

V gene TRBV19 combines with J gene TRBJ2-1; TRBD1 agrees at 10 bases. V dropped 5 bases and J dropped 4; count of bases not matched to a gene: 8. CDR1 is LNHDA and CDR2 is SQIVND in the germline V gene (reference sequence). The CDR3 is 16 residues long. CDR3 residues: CASSSSGTGAYNEQFF. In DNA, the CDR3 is TGTGCCAGTAGTTCATCCGGGACAGGGGCTTACAATGAGCAGTTCTTC.

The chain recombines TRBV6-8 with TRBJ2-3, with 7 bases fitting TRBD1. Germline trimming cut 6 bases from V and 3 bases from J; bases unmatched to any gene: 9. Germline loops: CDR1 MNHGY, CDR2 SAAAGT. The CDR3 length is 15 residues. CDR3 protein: CASRENLQGTDTQYF. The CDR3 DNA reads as TGTGCCAGCAGGGAGAACCTACAGGGGACAGATACGCAGTATTTT.

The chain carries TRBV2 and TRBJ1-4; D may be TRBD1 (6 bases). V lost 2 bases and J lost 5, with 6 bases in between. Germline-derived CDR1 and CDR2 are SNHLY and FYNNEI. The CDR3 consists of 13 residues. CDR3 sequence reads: CASSETGNEKLFF. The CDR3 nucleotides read TGTGCCAGCAGTGAAACAGGGAATGAAAAACTGTTTTTT.